The source of this TCR beta chain is a study of TIL therapy for anti-PD-1-resistant metastatic lung cancer. This sample's time point: pre-treatment sample, taken before nivolumab and TIL therapy. Tumor tissue came from excised metastases, mostly pleural nodules or supraclavicular lymph nodes. Patients then received nivolumab; progressors got lymphodepletion, TIL and IL-2. Enrollment ran from October 2017 to January 2020. Comment on this clone: Its specificity is unknown.

This was the immunoSEQ v3 assay. Here immunoSEQ multiplex PCR was the method, and the copy in TCRdb shows in-frame clones only, minus some. The data contain roughly 9,500 clones, approximately 80% of them singletons. Study-wide points: Many TIL product clones were absent from baseline tumor, suggesting clonal contraction.

Per germline, CDR1 PRHDT and CDR2 FYEKMQ (reference sequence). The CDR3 has 14 amino acids. The source material was tumor tissue, sampled at baseline. The origin of this receptor is a person aged 25-80 years with non-small cell lung cancer. This chain joins TRBV13 and TRBJ2-5; 10 bases are shared with TRBD1. The J call may be incorrect, as the DNA end agrees better with TRBJ2-7. In DNA, the CDR3 is TGTGCCAGCAGCACCCGGACAGGGGGTTACGAGCAGTACTTC. The encoded protein is CASSTRTGGYEQYF.